One T cell receptor beta chain is described in this entry. These data originate in a study of human T cells and chemical hapten exposure. MiXCR, applied by TCRdb to the RACE reads, yields one record per CDR3 protein. The repertoire includes over 85,000 distinct CDR3 sequences, about a tenth of them detected once, and about 2% sits in the top ten. The sample's time point: patch test 2, 6 weeks after DPC sensitization. Treatment here: therapeutic diphenylcyclopropenone sensitization with weekly scalp DPC. Trimming at V came to 6 bases and at J to 8 bases, leaving 17 bases not matched to a gene. This CDR3 region has 17 residues. The germline V gene has CDR1 MDHEN and CDR2 SYDVKM.

The source material was whole blood, sampled in connection with sensitization to the hapten diphenylcyclopropenone (DPC). This sequence originates from a woman aged 35 to 49 with alopecia areata. Some clones in this sample may be carry-over from other donors' samples. This chain joins TRBV28 and TRBJ2-1; 9 bases fit TRBD2. In nucleotides, the CDR3 is TGTGCCAGCAGCGCCACGGGGGCGGGAGGGTTCAGGGATGAGCAGTTCTTC. It is translated as CASSATGAGGFRDEQFF.